This TCR beta chain emerged from a study of control samples from healthy donors and cancer patients. The CDR3 has 14 amino acids. V lost 8 bases and J lost 0, with 14 bases in between. Per the germline V gene, CDR1 is SNHLY and CDR2 is FYNNEI. Clones were read by immunoSEQ multiplex PCR, and TCRdb kept only the in-frame ones, dropping some. The sample carries 70,000 to 90,000 clones, around 90% recorded once. Sequencing was done on a sample of PBMCs. The receptor was derived from a woman aged 55-70 years with head and neck cancer. This chain links TRBV2 with TRBJ2-7; perhaps TRBD1 as D (6 bases). The DNA for the CDR3 is TGTGCCAGCTTTTCAGGGGCTAGCTCCTACGAGCAGTACTTC. Translation: CASFSGASSYEQYF. Looking up the rest from reference TRBV2 and TRBJ2-7 gives the full variable domain: EPEVTQTPSHQVTQMGQEVILRCVPISNHLYFYWYRQILGQKVEFLVSFYNNEISEKSEIFDDQFSVERPDGSNFTLKIRSTKLEDSAMYFCASFSGASSYEQYFGPGTRLTVT.